One T cell receptor beta chain is described in this entry. Its antigen remains unknown. In each case, RNA was isolated and then reverse transcribed into cDNA as the sequencing template. Data came from immunoSEQ multiplex PCR; TCRdb stores just in-frame clones and leaves some out. The table lists roughly 19,000 clones, about 70% of them singletons, with 5.5% to 6.5% in the top ten. The sample belongs to a study of CD8+ T cells in alopecia areata. Study information: Treated individuals took tofacitinib by mouth, 5 to 10 mg twice daily. Overall study results and limits: Among patients, TCR sharing was less clear than in mice, a difference possibly due in part to HLA diversity in the patient population. Among the cells sequenced in scalp samples are also the resident alphabeta T cells of normal skin.

Trimming left V 1 base short and J 1 base short, with 13 bases between. Germline-derived CDR1 and CDR2 are SGHAT and FQNNGV. This CDR3 contains 16 residues. Lesional scalp tissue (obtained by punch biopsy) and peripheral blood were collected from alopecia areata patients. The sequence derives from a human donor with alopecia areata. The V gene is TRBV11-2, the J gene TRBJ2-5, with D possibly matching TRBD2 (6 bases). Sequencing used skin, obtained at week 0. For the CDR3, the DNA is TGTGCCAGCAGCTTAGTCGTGGGCGGGGCCCAAGAGACCCAGTACTTC. Amino acids: CASSLVVGGAQETQYF.